The clone carrying this TCR beta chain was detected only a few times. Its antigen is undetermined. Researchers made TCR cDNA using 5'RACE template switching, and this step added a universal primer site and UMIs. From the 5' RACE reads, TCRdb called clonotypes with MiXCR, one entry per CDR3 protein. The sample yields around 300,000 distinct CDR3 sequences, approximately 4% seen once. This entry is derived from a study of T cells after yellow fever vaccination. Study-level points and caveats: Post-booster repertoires contained most primary-vaccination clones again (about 96% CD4, approximately 88% CD8). Weaker overall, the secondary response nonetheless peaked faster (day 5 versus 15).

With 2 bases clipped from V and 4 bases from J, the junction kept 10 bases outside the gene matches. The CDR3 consists of 16 residues. In germline, CDR1 is SGHDT, CDR2 YYEEEE. The TCR originated in a man in his late teens or twenties who received the YFV17D yellow fever vaccine. The sequencing here drew on PBMCs, taken 15 days after the yellow fever booster vaccination. The chain couples TRBV5-6 to TRBJ1-1; 8 bases line up with TRBD1. The CDR3 is CASSFRQGRGGTEAFF. The CDR3 nucleotides read TGTGCCAGCAGCTTTAGACAGGGGCGAGGAGGCACTGAAGCTTTCTTT.